This TCR beta chain is drawn from a study of blood T cell repertoires in COVID-19. Study summary: COVID-19 samples, acute and convalescent, were from the United States, Italy and Spain. T cells, B-cell-depleted T cells, or PBMCs provided the cDNA or gDNA that served as material.

Per the authors' pipeline: Reference gene primer amplification yielded estimated nucleated cell counts. Libraries were prepared by immunoSEQ multiplex PCR; TCRdb keeps only in-frame clonotypes and omits some of them. The D gene and trimming were derived from the DNA, and the V and J assignments and clone size from that table. The sample comprises more than 95,000 clones, 85% of which are singletons, and around 6.3% rests with the top ten. V shed 4 bases and J 4 bases; nucleotides not matched to a gene: 5. The germline V gene encodes CDR1 SGHTA and CDR2 FQGNSA. The CDR3 loop spans 14 amino acids. The chain carries TRBV7-2 and TRBJ1-1, with 8 positions matching TRBD1. The specimen sequenced was peripheral blood. This TCR was sampled from a man older than 75 with active or convalescent COVID-19. The CDR3 bases are TGTGCCAGCAGCTCGGATACAGGGGGCACTGAAGCTTTCTTT. Residues: CASSSDTGGTEAFF. Full variable domain (missing parts from reference TRBV7-2 and TRBJ1-1): GAGVSQSPSNKVTEKGKDVELRCDPISGHTALYWYRQSLGQGLEFLIYFQGNSAPDKSGLPSDRFSAERTGGSVSTLTIQRTQQEDSAVYLCASSSDTGGTEAFFGQGTRLTVV.